The 5 T cell receptor beta chains given below trace back to one sample, sequenced in a study of blood T cell repertoires in COVID-19. Here immunoSEQ multiplex PCR was the method, and the copy in TCRdb shows in-frame clones only, minus some. The sample lists a few hundred thousand clones, approximately 86% occurring once. Sequenced material: PBMCs or T cells enriched from blood (not recorded which). These receptors were collected from a woman aged 25 to 39 who had been exposed to COVID-19.

This clone has only a few counts. The chain uses TRBV6-6 and TRBJ1-1; 7 nucleotides match TRBD1. This CDR3 contains 16 residues. The germline V gene encodes CDR1 MNHNY and CDR2 SVGAGI (reference sequence). V trimming: 5 bases; J trimming: 7 bases; junction bases outside the gene matches: 16. CDR3 in DNA: TGTGCCAGCAGTCGAGCCTACTGGACAGGCAACGTTGAAGCTTTCTTT. Its protein product is CASSRAYWTGNVEAFF.

This clone was counted only a few times. The chain employs TRBV5-1 and TRBJ2-3, with 14 bases fitting TRBD2. J was trimmed by 2 bases and V by 4 bases; bases with no gene match: 6. The length of the CDR3 is 17 residues. CDR1 SGHRS and CDR2 YFSETQ come from the germline V gene. Here the CDR3 DNA reads TGCGCCAGCAGCCGGACTAGCGGGGGGCACACCACAGATACGCAGTATTTT. Translating gives CASSRTSGGHTTDTQYF. Variable domain in full (rest from reference TRBV5-1 and TRBJ2-3): KAGVTQTPRYLIKTRGQQVTLSCSPISGHRSVSWYQQTPGQGLQFLFEYFSETQRNKGNFPGRFSGRQFSNSRSEMNVSTLELGDSALYLCASSRTSGGHTTDTQYFGPGTRLTVL.

The rearrangement joins TRBV5-1 to TRBJ1-1, with D tentatively TRBD1 (6 bases). This CDR3 region has 14 residues. Germline assignment: CDR1 SGHRS and CDR2 YFSETQ. Trimming removed 0 bases at V and 7 bases at J, with 13 bases between. CDR3 bases: TGCGCCAGCAGCTTGGTCAGGGGAGAAGGTGAAGCTTTCTTT. It specifies CASSLVRGEGEAFF.

This sequence joins TRBV6-6 and TRBJ1-6, with 7 bases that match TRBD1. CDR1 is MNHNY, CDR2 SVGAGI, per germline (reference sequence). The CDR3 extends over 15 amino acids. Losses at the gene ends were 5 bases for V and 9 bases for J; bases not matched to a gene: 10. The CDR3 region is CASSPTGAEGSPLHF. As DNA, the CDR3 is TGTGCCAGCAGTCCAACAGGGGCCGAAGGTTCACCCCTCCACTTT.

The genes are TRBV5-1 and TRBJ2-3; 7 positions match TRBD1. Germline V gene sequence: CDR1 SGHRS, CDR2 YFSETQ. V was pared by 1 base and J by 0 bases, with 2 bases of the junction left unmatched. The CDR3 totals 15 residues. CDR3 DNA: TGCGCCAGCAGCTTGTGGACAGGTAGCACAGATACGCAGTATTTT. Translation: CASSLWTGSTDTQYF. Looking up the rest from reference TRBV5-1 and TRBJ2-3 gives the full variable domain: KAGVTQTPRYLIKTRGQQVTLSCSPISGHRSVSWYQQTPGQGLQFLFEYFSETQRNKGNFPGRFSGRQFSNSRSEMNVSTLELGDSALYLCASSLWTGSTDTQYFGPGTRLTVL.